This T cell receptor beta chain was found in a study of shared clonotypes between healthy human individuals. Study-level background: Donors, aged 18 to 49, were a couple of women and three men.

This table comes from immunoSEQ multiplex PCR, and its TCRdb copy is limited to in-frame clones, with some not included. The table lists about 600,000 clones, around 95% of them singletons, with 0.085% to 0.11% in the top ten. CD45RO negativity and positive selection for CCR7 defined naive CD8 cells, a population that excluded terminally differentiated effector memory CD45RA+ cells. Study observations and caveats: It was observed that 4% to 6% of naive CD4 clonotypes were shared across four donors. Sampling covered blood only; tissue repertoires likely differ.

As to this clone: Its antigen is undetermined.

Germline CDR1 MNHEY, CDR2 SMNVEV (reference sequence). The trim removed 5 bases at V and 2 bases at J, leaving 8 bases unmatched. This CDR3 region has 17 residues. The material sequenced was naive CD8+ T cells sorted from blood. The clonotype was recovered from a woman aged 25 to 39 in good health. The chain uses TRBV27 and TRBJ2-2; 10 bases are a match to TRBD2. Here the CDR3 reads CASSPTTSGINTGELFF. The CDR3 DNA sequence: TGTGCCAGCAGTCCAACCACTAGCGGGATAAACACCGGGGAGCTGTTTTTT.